This T cell receptor beta chain originates from a study of T cell responses to AZD1222 COVID-19 vaccine. Broader study findings: Nearly half of unique spike-specific TCRs reportedly avoided B.1.351 and B.1.1.7 mutated regions. White British donors predominated, females outnumbered males, and clonal diversity was possibly underestimated. Samples come after the peak T cell response, not at day 14.

V lost 3 bases, J lost 7 bases, and 13 bases lay in between. CDR1 is GTSNPN and CDR2 is SVGIG in the germline V gene (reference sequence). CDR3 length equals 13 residues. Details on this clone: Its specificity is unknown.

Only in-frame clones appear in the TCRdb table, and some are missing; sequencing was by immunoSEQ multiplex PCR. Found here are roughly 80,000 clones, around nine tenths of them singletons; the top ten hold roughly 10%. The chain recombines TRBV30 with TRBJ2-4; D call uncertain. Here the sequenced sample was peripheral blood, taken 28 days after the second AZD1222 dose. The TCR originated in an adult who received the AZD1222 COVID-19 vaccine. This CDR3 is CAWSETPSNIQYF. In DNA, the CDR3 is TGTGCCTGGAGCGAGACTCCATCTAACATTCAGTACTTC.